This note documents a single T cell receptor beta chain sequence. Per the authors' pipeline: Reference gene primer amplification yielded estimated nucleated cell counts. Some clones are missing from TCRdb's copy, which holds only in-frame ones; the method was immunoSEQ multiplex PCR. That table is the source of V, J and clone size, and D and trimming were worked out from the DNA. Among over 110,000 clones listed, about nine tenths were seen once. The sample comes from a study of blood T cell repertoires in COVID-19. Across the whole study: Samples representing acute and convalescent COVID-19 were sourced from the United States, Italy and Spain. In each case, the material was cDNA or gDNA derived from T cells, B-cell-depleted T cells, or PBMCs.

V lost 1 base, J lost 0 bases, and 6 bases lay in between. Germline assignment: CDR1 KGHSH and CDR2 LQKENI. This CDR3 has 14 amino acids. The TCR was taken from a human donor in a cohort sampled during active COVID-19. V gene TRBV18 combines with J gene TRBJ1-1; D is possibly TRBD1 (5 bases). Sequenced sample: peripheral blood. The DNA of the CDR3 is TGTGCCAGCTCACCACAGGACATGAACACTGAAGCTTTCTTT. Translated, it gives CASSPQDMNTEAFF. Together with reference TRBV18 and TRBJ1-1, the CDR3 gives the full variable domain: NAGVMQNPRHLVRRRGQEARLRCSPMKGHSHVYWYRQLPEEGLKFMVYLQKENIIDESGMPKERFSAEFPKEGPSILRIQQVVRGDSAAYFCASSPQDMNTEAFFGQGTRLTVV.